This entry lists 18 T cell receptor beta chains sequenced from one sample in a study of T cells after yellow fever vaccination. MiXCR, applied by TCRdb to the 5' RACE reads, yields one record per CDR3 protein. Of 550,000 or so distinct CDR3 sequences in the sample, under 25% are singletons; the top ten hold 14%. The starting material was PBMCs, obtained 15 days after the yellow fever booster vaccination. The receptors here all came from a man aged 25-45 years who received the YFV17D yellow fever vaccine.

This clonotype has only a few counts. The chain uses TRBV10-3 and TRBJ2-1; 12 bases fit TRBD2. V was pared by 8 bases and J by 11 bases, with 16 bases of the junction left unmatched. Per the germline V gene, CDR1 is ENHRY and CDR2 is SYGVKD. The CDR3 runs to 16 residues. The CDR3 loop reads CAIDLTGLAGRIQQFF. In DNA form, the CDR3 reads TGTGCCATCGATTTGACGGGACTAGCGGGTCGAATTCAGCAGTTCTTC.

The rearrangement joins TRBV20-1 to TRBJ1-1, with 10 bases matching TRBD1. This CDR3 contains 12 residues. With V trimmed by 2 bases and J by 13 bases, 7 bases remained unmatched. The germline gives CDR1 DFQATT, CDR2 SNEGSKA (reference sequence). In nucleotides, the CDR3 is TGCAGTGCTAGAAGAGGGACAGGGGCAGTTTTCTTT. This translates into CSARRGTGAVFF.

The gene calls are TRBV12-3 or TRBV12-4 and TRBJ1-1; TRBD1 might be the D (5 bases). The CDR3 loop spans 13 amino acids. The ends were cut back, 6 bases at V and 2 bases at J, with 10 bases in the middle. The CDR3 DNA is TGTGCCAGCAGAAGACAGTCAAACACTGAAGCTTTCTTT. It is translated as CASRRQSNTEAFF.

The rearrangement links TRBV20-1 to TRBJ2-5; 12 positions agree with TRBD2. V dropped 6 bases and J dropped 2; count of bases not matched to a gene: 7. The CDR3 contains 15 residues. Germline lookup yields CDR1 DFQATT and CDR2 SNEGSKA (reference sequence). As DNA, the CDR3 is TGCAGTGCCCCCCGACTAGCGGGAGTACAAGAGACCCAGTACTTC. Its protein is CSAPRLAGVQETQYF.

The chain has TRBV29-1 and TRBJ2-1; 7 bases align to TRBD2. CDR3 length: 12 amino acids. V lost 4 bases and J lost 9; bases outside the gene matches: 6. CDR1 and CDR2 from the germline V gene are SQVTM and ANQGSEA. The CDR3 here is CSVVPGTIEQFF. The DNA of the CDR3 is TGCAGCGTTGTCCCGGGGACTATTGAGCAGTTCTTC.

The CDR3 spells CSVLYNEQFF. The CDR3 DNA reads as TGCAGTGTTCTCTACAATGAGCAGTTCTTC. V and J are TRBV20-1 and TRBJ2-1; D uncertain. The CDR3 has 10 amino acids. V lost 7 bases and J lost 3, with 4 bases in between. Germline-derived CDR1 and CDR2 are DFQATT and SNEGSKA (reference sequence).

This clonotype has just a few counts. This chain uses TRBV4-3 with TRBJ1-2; no clear D. The CDR3 runs 15 residues. CDR1 and CDR2 from the germline V gene are LGHNA and YSLEER. The germline V and J ends were trimmed by 1 base and 0 bases, with 9 bases remaining between them. The CDR3 DNA is TGCGCCAGCAGCCAAGGGCACAAAGCTAACTATGGCTACACCTTC. This codes for CASSQGHKANYGYTF.

Ten or more counts support this clonotype. The genes are TRBV7-9 and TRBJ2-1; D may match TRBD1 or TRBD2 (5 bases each). The CDR3 totals 14 residues. Trimming removed 5 bases at V and 4 bases at J, with 12 bases between. The germline CDR1 and CDR2 sequences are SEHNR and FQNEAQ (reference sequence). The CDR3 sequence is CASSPPGPYNEQFF. DNA of the CDR3: TGTGCCAGCAGCCCCCCGGGACCGTACAATGAGCAGTTCTTC.

This clonotype was detected only a few times. CDR3 protein: CSAPRPGTNNEQFF. The CDR3 DNA reads as TGCAGTGCCCCCCGGCCGGGAACCAACAATGAGCAGTTCTTC. The V call is TRBV20-1, the J call TRBJ2-1, with D maybe TRBD2 (5 bases). The V and J ends lost 6 bases and 5 bases respectively, with 17 bases between them. The length of the CDR3 is 14 residues. Germline V gives CDR1 DFQATT, CDR2 SNEGSKA (reference sequence).

This clonotype was seen more than once but under ten times. The chain joins TRBV20-1 to TRBJ1-4; D is ambiguous. The germline V and J ends were trimmed by 6 bases and 4 bases, with 3 bases remaining between them. This CDR3 has 10 amino acids. Germline V gene data show CDR1 as DFQATT and CDR2 as SNEGSKA (reference sequence). CDR3 region: CSADNEKLFF. In DNA form, the CDR3 reads TGCAGTGCCGATAATGAAAAACTGTTTTTT.

This chain joins TRBV27 and TRBJ1-1; TRBD1 might be the D (5 bases). V was pared by 5 bases and J by 5 bases, with 18 bases between. Germline values: CDR1 MNHEY, CDR2 SMNVEV (reference sequence). CDR3 length equals 15 residues. CDR3 loop: CASSPGVSKGTEAFF. The CDR3 DNA sequence: TGTGCCAGCAGTCCTGGGGTTTCTAAGGGGACTGAAGCTTTCTTT.

This clonotype has only a few counts. The J gene is TRBJ2-5, the V gene TRBV7-2; D tentatively fits TRBD1 or TRBD2 (5 bases each). Germline-derived CDR1 and CDR2 are SGHTA and FQGNSA. This CDR3 is built from 16 residues. V was cut by 6 bases and J by 2 bases, with 19 bases left in between. CDR3 in DNA: TGTGCCAGCAGAGACCTGGGACCTTCCGTTCAAGAGACCCAGTACTTC. As protein: CASRDLGPSVQETQYF.

The gene calls are TRBV6-1 and TRBJ2-5; no firm D call. CDR1 is MNHNS and CDR2 is SASEGT in the germline V gene. CDR3 size: 15 residues. Trimming left V 6 bases short and J 1 base short, with 15 bases between. As DNA, the CDR3 is TGTGCCAGCAGCGCGGAGCAGACCCTCCAAGAGACCCAGTACTTC. Its translation is CASSAEQTLQETQYF.

The chain carries TRBV7-8 and TRBJ1-1; D not resolved. V was pared by 0 bases and J by 0 bases, with 8 bases between. Germline CDR1 reads SGHVS; CDR2 reads FQNEAQ. The CDR3 length is 15 residues. CDR3 nucleotides: TGTGCCAGCAGCTTAGCGTTGGCGGTGAACACTGAAGCTTTCTTT. It encodes CASSLALAVNTEAFF.

This clonotype was counted a few times. The chain employs TRBV4-3 and TRBJ2-7; TRBD2 aligns across 7 bases. Per germline, CDR1 LGHNA and CDR2 YSLEER. The ends lost 2 bases at V and 2 bases at J; junction bases unmatched: 9. The CDR3 sequence is 16 residues long. The CDR3 nucleotides are TGCGCCAGCAGCCAAAGGGTTAGCGGGTTTACCTACGAGCAGTACTTC. This gives the protein CASSQRVSGFTYEQYF.

The chain recombines TRBV7-2 with TRBJ2-3, with TRBD2 identical over 7 bases. CDR3 length equals 15 residues. The V and J ends lost 3 bases and 9 bases, in that order; junction bases with no gene match: 12. CDR1 is SGHTA, CDR2 FQGNSA, per germline. CDR3 bases: TGTGCCAGCAGCTTTTGGGGCGGGAGTGGGGGGACGCAGTATTTT. Its translation: CASSFWGGSGGTQYF.

This chain uses TRBV25-1 with TRBJ2-7; 10 bases map to TRBD2. This CDR3 is 14 amino acids long. Germline V gene data show CDR1 as MGHDK and CDR2 as SYGVNS. V lost 5 bases and J lost 5; bases outside the gene matches: 6. For the CDR3, the DNA is TGTGCCAGCAGTACCACCGGGACTAGCGACGAGCAGTACTTC. It specifies CASSTTGTSDEQYF.

Here the CDR3 DNA reads TGTGCCATCAATCCGACAGGGAGCACAGATACGCAGTATTTT. Amino acids: CAINPTGSTDTQYF. The rearrangement joins TRBV10-3 to TRBJ2-3; 7 bases are shared with TRBD1. V was clipped by 7 bases and J by 0 bases; unmatched bases: 4. The CDR3 runs to 14 residues. Germline CDR1 ENHRY, CDR2 SYGVKD.